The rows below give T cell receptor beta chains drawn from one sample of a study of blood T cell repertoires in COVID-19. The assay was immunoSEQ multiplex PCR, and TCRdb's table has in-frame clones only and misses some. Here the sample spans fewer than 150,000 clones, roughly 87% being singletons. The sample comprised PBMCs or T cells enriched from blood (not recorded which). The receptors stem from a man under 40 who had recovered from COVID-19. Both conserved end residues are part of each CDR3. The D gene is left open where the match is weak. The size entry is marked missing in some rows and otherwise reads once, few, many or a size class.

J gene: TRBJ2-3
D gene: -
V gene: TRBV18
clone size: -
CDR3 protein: CASSPGQGGTDTQYF
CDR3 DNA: TGTGCCAGCTCACCTGGGCAGGGTGGCACAGATACGCAGTATTTT

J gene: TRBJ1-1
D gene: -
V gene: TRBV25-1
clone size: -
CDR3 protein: CASTKSGINTEAFF
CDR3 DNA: TGTGCCAGCACCAAGTCGGGGATTAACACTGAAGCTTTCTTT

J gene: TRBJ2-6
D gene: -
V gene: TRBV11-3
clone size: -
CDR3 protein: CASSSESLTGTSGGANVLTF
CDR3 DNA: TGTGCCAGCAGCTCAGAGTCCCTGACAGGTACCTCGGGAGGGGCCAACGTCCTGACTTTC

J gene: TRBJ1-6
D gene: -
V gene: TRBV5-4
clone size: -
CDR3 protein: CASSSPEGGNNSPLHF
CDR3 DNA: TGTGCCAGCAGTTCTCCCGAGGGCGGGAATAATTCACCCCTCCACTTT

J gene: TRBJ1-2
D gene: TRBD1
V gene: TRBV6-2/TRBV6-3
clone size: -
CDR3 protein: CASSYTGDRVGGYTF
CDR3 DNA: TGTGCCAGCAGTTACACGGGGGACAGGGTTGGCGGCTACACCTTC

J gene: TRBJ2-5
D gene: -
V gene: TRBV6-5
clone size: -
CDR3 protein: CASSPRWETQYF
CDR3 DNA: TGTGCCAGCAGTCCTAGATGGGAGACCCAGTACTTC

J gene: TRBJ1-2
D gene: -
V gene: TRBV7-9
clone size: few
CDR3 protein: CASSSSGDPYGYTF
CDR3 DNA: TGTGCCAGCAGCTCCTCGGGAGACCCCTATGGCTACACCTTC

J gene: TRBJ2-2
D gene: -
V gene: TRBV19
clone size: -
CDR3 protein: CASTVQTANTGELFF
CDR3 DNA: TGTGCCAGTACGGTACAGACCGCGAACACCGGGGAGCTGTTTTTT

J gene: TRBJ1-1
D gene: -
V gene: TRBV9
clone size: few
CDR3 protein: CASSFRGEDTEAFF
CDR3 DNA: TGTGCCAGCAGCTTCCGGGGGGAGGATACTGAAGCTTTCTTT

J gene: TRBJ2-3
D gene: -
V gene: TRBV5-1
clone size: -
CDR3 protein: CASSLSVRGTDTQYF
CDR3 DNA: TGCGCCAGCAGCTTGTCGGTCAGGGGCACAGATACGCAGTATTTT

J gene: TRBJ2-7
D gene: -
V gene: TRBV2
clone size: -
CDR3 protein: CASSERPGDGEQYF
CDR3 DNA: TGTGCCAGCAGTGAAAGGCCAGGGGATGGCGAGCAGTACTTC

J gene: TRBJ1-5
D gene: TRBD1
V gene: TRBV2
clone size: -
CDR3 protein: CASSEIGDRGFGQPQHF
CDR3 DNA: TGTGCCAGCAGTGAGATAGGGGACAGGGGGTTTGGACAGCCCCAGCATTTT

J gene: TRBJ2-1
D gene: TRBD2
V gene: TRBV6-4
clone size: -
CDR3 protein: CASSDSGLGGEQFF
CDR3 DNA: TGTGCCAGCAGTGACTCGGGACTAGGGGGTGAGCAGTTCTTC

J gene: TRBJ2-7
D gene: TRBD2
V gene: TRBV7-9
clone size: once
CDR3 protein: CASSLSSGNYEQYF
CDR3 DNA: TGTGCCAGCAGCTTATCTAGCGGGAACTACGAGCAGTACTTC

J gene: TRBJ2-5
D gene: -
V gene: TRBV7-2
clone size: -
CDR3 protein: CASSSSSVYQETQYF
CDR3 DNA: TGTGCCAGCAGCTCCTCTAGCGTATACCAAGAGACCCAGTACTTC

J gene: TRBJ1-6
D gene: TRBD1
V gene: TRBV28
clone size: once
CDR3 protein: CASSITPGTGGDSPLHF
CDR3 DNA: TGTGCCAGCAGTATAACCCCCGGGACAGGGGGTGATTCACCCCTCCACTTT

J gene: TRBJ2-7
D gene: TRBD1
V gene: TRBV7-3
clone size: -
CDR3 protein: CASSLDPGQGAYEQYF
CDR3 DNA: TGTGCCAGCAGCTTAGACCCGGGACAGGGTGCCTACGAGCAGTACTTC

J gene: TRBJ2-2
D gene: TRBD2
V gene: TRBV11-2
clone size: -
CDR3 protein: CASSPGTKNTGELFF
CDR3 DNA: TGTGCCAGCAGCCCCGGGACTAAAAACACCGGGGAGCTGTTTTTT

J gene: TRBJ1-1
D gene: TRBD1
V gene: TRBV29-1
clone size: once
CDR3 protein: CTIRTGTEAFF
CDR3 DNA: TGCACCATAAGGACAGGGACTGAAGCTTTCTTT

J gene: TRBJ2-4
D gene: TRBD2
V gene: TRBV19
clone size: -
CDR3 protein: CASSIRVGLAGPLNKNIQYF
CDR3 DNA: TGTGCCAGTAGTATTCGTGTGGGACTAGCGGGTCCACTAAACAAAAACATTCAGTACTTC

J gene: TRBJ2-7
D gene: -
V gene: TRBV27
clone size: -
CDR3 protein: CASSPFGGSYEQYF
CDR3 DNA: TGTGCCAGCAGTCCATTCGGCGGCTCCTACGAGCAGTACTTC

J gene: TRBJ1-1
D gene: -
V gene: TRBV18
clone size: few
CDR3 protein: CASTLRQTEAFF
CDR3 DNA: TGTGCCAGCACCCTCCGACAGACTGAAGCTTTCTTT

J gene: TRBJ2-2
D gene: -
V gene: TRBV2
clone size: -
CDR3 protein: CASRVGERDTGELFF
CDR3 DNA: TGTGCCAGCAGGGTCGGGGAAAGGGACACCGGGGAGCTGTTTTTT

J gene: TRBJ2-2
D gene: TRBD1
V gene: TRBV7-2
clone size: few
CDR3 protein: CASSPMTGTGFTGELFF
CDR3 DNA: TGTGCCAGCAGCCCGATGACCGGGACAGGGTTCACCGGGGAGCTGTTTTTT

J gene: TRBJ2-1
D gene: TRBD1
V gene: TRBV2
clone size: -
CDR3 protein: CASSDRGLNGNEQFF
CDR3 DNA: TGTGCCAGCAGTGACAGGGGGCTCAATGGCAATGAGCAGTTCTTC

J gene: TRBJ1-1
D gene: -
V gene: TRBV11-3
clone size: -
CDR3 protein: CASSLQENTEAFF
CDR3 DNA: TGTGCCAGCAGCCTACAGGAGAACACTGAAGCTTTCTTT